The source of this TCR beta chain is a study of identical twins. MiXCR, run by TCRdb on the 5' RACE reads, gives a single entry per CDR3 protein. Here the sample spans about 470,000 distinct CDR3 sequences, around 24% being singletons. This clonotype was seen a handful of times. The CDR3 runs 12 residues. Per germline, CDR1 DFQATT and CDR2 SNEGSKA (reference sequence). The V end lost 3 bases, the J end lost 2 bases, and 8 bases lay between the germline ends. Another study also made use of these data, one on T cells expressing NK-cell markers. That report notes: Where several donors were concerned, these clonotypes also led the CD3+CD56-NKG2C+ fraction.

Input material: CD4+ T cells sorted from blood. The TCR comes from a woman in her late teens or twenties in good health. The rearrangement joins TRBV20-1 to TRBJ2-7; D gene ambiguous. CDR3 residues: CSARGIAYEQYF. In nucleotides, the CDR3 is TGCAGTGCTAGGGGGATAGCCTACGAGCAGTACTTC.